The 24 T cell receptor beta chains presented below share a single source sample, sequenced in a study of blood T cell repertoires in COVID-19. Assay used: immunoSEQ multiplex PCR; TCRdb lists only in-frame clones, some missing. The sample includes around 120,000 clones, over 85% of them seen just once. Sequencing was done on a sample of peripheral blood. The source of these receptors is a man between 60 and 75 years old with COVID-19, enrolled during active disease.

The CDR3 loop is CASSLNRFEAGELFF. CDR3 nucleotide sequence: TGTGCCAGCAGCTTGAACAGATTTGAAGCCGGGGAGCTGTTTTTT. The chain uses TRBV13 and TRBJ2-2; D ambiguous. V shed 3 bases and J shed 6 bases, with 14 bases lying between them. The CDR3 consists of 15 residues. Germline CDR1 reads PRHDT; CDR2 reads FYEKMQ (reference sequence). The full variable domain, in which reference TRBV13 and TRBJ2-2 provide the parts outside the CDR3, is AAGVIQSPRHLIKEKRETATLKCYPIPRHDTVYWYQQGPGQDPQFLISFYEKMQSDKGSIPDRFSAQQFSDYHSELNMSSLELGDSALYFCASSLNRFEAGELFFGEGSRLTVL.

The CDR3 sequence: CASSQDPGSSGRPLEQYF. CDR3 nucleotides: TGTGCCAGCAGCCAAGATCCCGGCTCTAGCGGGAGGCCTCTAGAGCAGTACTTC. The V and J genes are TRBV4-2 and TRBJ2-7, with 11 bases fitting TRBD2. The CDR3 sequence is 18 residues long. Per the germline V gene, CDR1 is LGHNA and CDR2 is YNFKEQ. With 0 bases clipped from V and 7 bases from J, the junction kept 14 bases outside the gene matches.

This rearrangement joins TRBV5-5 to TRBJ1-2; the match to TRBD1 covers 8 bases. The CDR3 has 13 amino acids. From germline, CDR1 is SGHKS and CDR2 YYEKEE (reference sequence). J was trimmed by 6 bases and V by 4 bases; bases with no gene match: 5. The CDR3 sequence is CASSPNRGDGYTF. The CDR3 DNA reads TGTGCCAGCAGCCCGAACAGGGGGGATGGCTACACCTTC.

This chain joins TRBV19 and TRBJ2-7; D is possibly TRBD2 (6 bases). This CDR3 region has 15 residues. Germline V gene data show CDR1 as LNHDA and CDR2 as SQIVND (reference sequence). Trimming removed 1 base at V and 4 bases at J, with 14 bases between. The CDR3 region has the DNA TGTGCCAGTAGTATAGGAGGGCTAGCGAGTTACGAGCAGTACTTC. Translation: CASSIGGLASYEQYF.

This clone was picked up a small number of times. This chain links TRBV11-3 with TRBJ2-1; maybe TRBD1 (11 bases). Deletions cut 9 bases from V and 6 bases from J, with 33 bases between. CDR1 SGHNT and CDR2 YENEEA come from the germline V gene. The CDR3 is made up of 19 amino acids. CDR3 sequence: CASGQGAGTSDRPGNEQFF. The CDR3, as DNA: TGTGCCAGTGGACAGGGGGCCGGGACTAGCGATCGGCCCGGCAATGAGCAGTTCTTC.

This clone appeared once. The rearrangement joins TRBV5-4 to TRBJ2-3; D perhaps matches TRBD2 (5 bases). This CDR3 has 15 residues. V was trimmed by 0 bases and J by 5 bases, leaving 13 bases between them. Germline V lookup: CDR1 SGHNT, CDR2 YYREEE (reference sequence). CDR3 region: CASSLDEGDGDTQYF. DNA for the CDR3: TGTGCCAGCAGCTTGGATGAGGGAGACGGAGATACGCAGTATTTT.

The CDR3 DNA reads TGTGCCAGCAGTACCAGACTAGCGGGAGGGCATGAGCAGTTCTTC. It encodes CASSTRLAGGHEQFF. This chain joins TRBV6-2 or TRBV6-3 and TRBJ2-1, with TRBD2 matching 14 bases. Looked up from germline, CDR1 is MNHEY and CDR2 is SVGEGT. The CDR3 contains 15 residues. With 5 bases clipped from V and 8 bases from J, the junction kept 5 bases outside the gene matches.

The chain has TRBV5-1 and TRBJ2-2, with 8 bases aligning to TRBD2. Losses at the gene ends were 0 bases for V and 6 bases for J; bases not matched to a gene: 1. This CDR3 contains 14 residues. Germline CDR1 is SGHRS and CDR2 is YFSETQ. The CDR3 spells CASSLGLAPGELFF. Here the CDR3 DNA reads TGCGCCAGCAGCTTGGGACTAGCGCCCGGGGAGCTGTTTTTT.

The genes are TRBV5-4 and TRBJ2-5; 10 positions agree with TRBD2. In germline, CDR1 is SGHNT, CDR2 YYREEE (reference sequence). CDR3 length equals 14 residues. The V gene end was trimmed by 2 bases and the J gene end by 5 bases; junction bases not matched to a gene: 3. CDR3 DNA sequence: TGTGCCAGCAGCTTCAAGCGGGAGGGGGAGACCCAGTACTTC. Amino acids: CASSFKREGETQYF.

This clone was counted once. The rearrangement joins TRBV27 to TRBJ2-2, with D tentatively TRBD1 (6 bases). Germline lookup yields CDR1 MNHEY and CDR2 SMNVEV (reference sequence). This CDR3 has 16 amino acids. Trimming pared 2 bases from V and 6 bases from J, leaving 16 bases between. The CDR3: CASSLGAGVVAGELFF. DNA of the CDR3: TGTGCCAGCAGTTTAGGCGCAGGGGTGGTCGCCGGGGAGCTGTTTTTT.

This sequence joins TRBV5-1 and TRBJ1-1; D is perhaps TRBD1 (5 bases). Between the trimmed V and J ends, which lost 0 bases and 3 bases, there was a span of 12 bases. CDR3 length equals 15 residues. Germline values: CDR1 SGHRS, CDR2 YFSETQ. CDR3 DNA: TGCGCCAGCAGCTTGGAGGGGTGGGGATACACTGAAGCTTTCTTT. Translating it yields CASSLEGWGYTEAFF.

The V call is TRBV7-3, the J call TRBJ2-5, with D possibly matching TRBD2 (5 bases). Germline CDR1 reads SGHTA; CDR2 reads FQGTGA. Trimming pared 0 bases from V and 5 bases from J, leaving 10 bases between. CDR3 length: 14 amino acids. The CDR3 sequence: CASSLTRASETQYF. DNA of the CDR3: TGTGCCAGCAGCTTAACGAGGGCCAGTGAGACCCAGTACTTC.

The chain combines TRBV4-2 with TRBJ1-3; D is perhaps TRBD1 (6 bases). The V end was cut by 4 bases, the J end by 0 bases, with 10 bases between. CDR3 length equals 15 residues. Germline V gene data show CDR1 as LGHNA and CDR2 as YNFKEQ. CDR3 sequence reads: CASSPYRDSGNTIYF. For the CDR3, the DNA is TGTGCCAGCAGCCCCTACAGGGACTCTGGAAACACCATATATTTT.

V gene TRBV4-1 combines with J gene TRBJ2-2; possible D gene TRBD2, 5 bases. The CDR3 is 15 amino acids. The V end was cut by 4 bases, the J end by 7 bases, with 16 bases between. Per the germline V gene, CDR1 is MGHRA and CDR2 is YSYEKL. The CDR3 bases are TGCGCCAGCAGCCGCGGGTCAGGTGATGACGGGGAGCTGTTTTTT. It is translated as CASSRGSGDDGELFF.

This chain uses TRBV7-2 with TRBJ2-1; D is unresolved. CDR3 length: 13 residues. The V gene lost 1 base and the J gene lost 7 bases, with 8 bases spanning the gap. The germline gives CDR1 SGHTA, CDR2 FQGNSA. The CDR3 is CASSLGSQNEQFF. CDR3 bases: TGTGCCAGCAGCTTAGGCTCCCAGAATGAGCAGTTCTTC.

The chain is built from TRBV11-2 and TRBJ2-3, with no clear D. This CDR3 has 12 amino acids. The V gene lost 4 bases and the J gene lost 6 bases, with 8 bases spanning the gap. Germline CDR1 and CDR2: SGHAT and FQNNGV. CDR3 sequence reads: CASSSGPDTQYF. The CDR3 DNA reads as TGTGCCAGCAGCTCGGGTCCCGATACGCAGTATTTT.

The chain uses TRBV11-2 and TRBJ2-3; D is unclear. This CDR3 comprises 18 residues. The ends were cut back, 2 bases at V and 0 bases at J, with 18 bases in the middle. Per germline, CDR1 SGHAT and CDR2 FQNNGV. The CDR3 sequence: CASSLRSLAPLSTDTQYF. CDR3 DNA: TGTGCCAGCAGCTTACGTTCGTTGGCTCCTCTTAGCACAGATACGCAGTATTTT.

The chain joins TRBV2 to TRBJ2-1; 8 bases are shared with TRBD2. V gave up 10 bases and J gave up 7 bases; unmatched junction bases: 9. The CDR3 consists of 13 residues. Germline values: CDR1 SNHLY, CDR2 FYNNEI. CDR3 bases: TGTGCCATCCGAGGACTAGCTCCAAATGAGCAGTTCTTC. Translation gives CAIRGLAPNEQFF.

V gene TRBV15 combines with J gene TRBJ2-7, with TRBD1 matching over 8 bases. The CDR3 has 14 amino acids. V lost 5 bases, J lost 4 bases, and 7 bases stayed unmatched. The V gene's germline CDR1 is LNHNV and CDR2 YYDKDF (reference sequence). In DNA form, the CDR3 reads TGTGCCACCAGCGGACCGACAGGGGCGTACGAGCAGTACTTC. Translated, it gives CATSGPTGAYEQYF.

This clone was found once. The J gene is TRBJ2-6, the V gene TRBV6-4, with 8 bases fitting TRBD1. The germline gives CDR1 MRHNA, CDR2 SNTAGT. V dropped 7 bases and J dropped 0; count of bases not matched to a gene: 8. This CDR3 is 17 amino acids long. The CDR3 DNA follows: TGTGCCAGCACCCCCGGGACAGGTCGCTCTGGGGCCAACGTCCTGACTTTC. Translation gives CASTPGTGRSGANVLTF.

The V and J genes are TRBV29-1 and TRBJ1-1, with 7 bases that match TRBD1. CDR1 and CDR2 from the germline V gene are SQVTM and ANQGSEA. After removal of 4 bases from V and 5 bases from J, the junction contained 10 bases not matched to a gene. CDR3 length equals 14 residues. The CDR3 region has the DNA TGCAGCGTTGGTTACAGGGGTAGGGTGACTGAAGCTTTCTTT. Amino acids: CSVGYRGRVTEAFF.

This clone was counted once. The chain uses TRBV4-1 and TRBJ2-3; D possibly corresponds to TRBD1 (6 bases). CDR3 length: 17 residues. CDR1 is MGHRA, CDR2 YSYEKL, per germline. Trimming took 0 bases from V and 0 from J, leaving 13 bases between them. The CDR3 sequence is CASSQEAGARSTDTQYF. CDR3 bases: TGCGCCAGCAGCCAAGAGGCAGGGGCGCGGAGCACAGATACGCAGTATTTT.

CDR3: CSAQTEGSYEQYF. CDR3 bases: TGCAGCGCCCAGACGGAGGGCTCCTACGAGCAGTACTTC. The rearrangement links TRBV29-1 to TRBJ2-7, with a weak D call TRBD2 (6 bases). Germline V gene lookup returns CDR1 SQVTM and CDR2 ANQGSEA. V was cut by 7 bases and J by 0 bases, with 13 bases left in between. The length of the CDR3 is 13 residues.

The chain has TRBV19 and TRBJ2-1, with 13 positions matching TRBD2. Trimming took 5 bases from V and 2 from J; bases not matched to a gene: 6. The CDR3 has 17 residues. Germline V lookup: CDR1 LNHDA, CDR2 SQIVND (reference sequence). As DNA, the CDR3 is TGTGCCAGTAGTCCCGGGACTAGCGGGACCCCCTACAATGAGCAGTTCTTC. This codes for CASSPGTSGTPYNEQFF.